Listed below are T cell receptor beta chains from one sample, sequenced in a study of blood T cell repertoires in COVID-19. TCRdb's table, derived via immunoSEQ multiplex PCR, lists solely in-frame clones and lacks some. The sample carries 89,000 or so clones, about 85% recorded once. Material for sequencing was peripheral blood. The receptors stem from a human donor in a cohort sampled during active COVID-19. Both conserved end residues are part of each CDR3. A D gene is named only where the DNA matches it firmly.

>TRBV9|TRBJ1-6|.
CASSVDGSGSPLHF
>TRBV13|TRBJ2-7|.
CASSPPDRVYEQYF
>TRBV9|TRBJ2-1|.
CASSVASPAEQFF
>TRBV7-3|TRBJ2-1|.
CASSLTKAAEQFF
>TRBV6-5|TRBJ1-2|.
CASSYEAGIGGYTF
>TRBV19|TRBJ2-3|.
CASSTRTDTQYF
>TRBV5-4|TRBJ2-5|TRBD2
CASSPTAGGVRETQYF
>TRBV18|TRBJ2-1|TRBD2
CASSQALAGAPYNEQFF
>TRBV4-1|TRBJ1-3|TRBD1
CASSLGQGAYSGNTIYF
>TRBV19|TRBJ2-1|TRBD2
CASSIGLAGGSEQFF
>TRBV4-1|TRBJ1-4|TRBD1
CASSQPDRGEKLFF
>TRBV13|TRBJ1-1|.
CASSLDSSLPEEAFF
>TRBV7-8|TRBJ2-7|.
CASSLGASSSYEQYF
>TRBV4-3|TRBJ2-7|.
CASSPGYRDYEQYF
>TRBV9|TRBJ1-6|TRBD1
CASSGGTANNSPLHF
>TRBV29-1|TRBJ2-7|.
CSVAGASYEQYF
>TRBV12-5|TRBJ2-5|TRBD1
CASSGGWETQYF
>TRBV27|TRBJ2-3|.
CASSFTLQDTQYF
>TRBV7-9|TRBJ1-1|TRBD1
CASSPTAGTANTEAFF
>TRBV7-6|TRBJ2-1|.
CASSATSGEYNEQFF
>TRBV19|TRBJ1-5|TRBD1
CASSPTGSYSNQPQHF
>TRBV15|TRBJ2-5|.
CATSGNVGQETQYF
>TRBV5-5|TRBJ2-1|TRBD2
CASSYGLAGAYNEQFF
>TRBV18|TRBJ2-5|TRBD1
CASSPEQGTLGETQYF
>TRBV3-1/TRBV3-2|TRBJ2-1|.
CASSQAGSEQFF
>TRBV7-2|TRBJ2-5|.
CASSLRSRIRETQYF
>TRBV5-6|TRBJ2-7|.
CASSWSAAHEKYF
>TRBV9|TRBJ2-7|.
CASSATPWSYEQYF
>TRBV6-5|TRBJ2-5|.
CASSYGGPQETQYF
>TRBV7-9|TRBJ1-5|.
CASSPGRGNQPQHF
>TRBV2|TRBJ2-7|TRBD1
CASSGDSTYEQYF
>TRBV5-4|TRBJ1-4|.
CASSSGGIGEKLFF
>TRBV27|TRBJ2-7|TRBD2
CASSLRLAGAREQYF
>TRBV6-5|TRBJ2-5|.
CASSYRQVQETQYF
>TRBV11-2|TRBJ2-1|TRBD2
CASSRGGRKNEQFF
>TRBV27|TRBJ1-4|TRBD1
CASSFRQGVNEKLFF
>TRBV6-5|TRBJ1-1|.
CASSPLGRAQAFF